The T cell receptor beta chain under discussion was sequenced for a study of long-term antiretroviral therapy in people with HIV. Whole-study findings and limits: The clones with expansion before ART were dominant in the repertoire at all time points.

The junction had 10 bases not matched to a gene; V was cut back by 5 bases and J by 4 bases. The CDR3 covers 16 residues. The V gene's germline CDR1 is SGHTA and CDR2 FQGNSA. Each HIV-infected participant was given treatment in the United States. With respect to this clone: Its antigen remains unidentified.

Investigators performed immunoSEQ version v3.0 at survey level. Clones were read by immunoSEQ multiplex PCR, and TCRdb kept only the in-frame ones, dropping some. The sample contains about 21,000 clones, less than 80% of which appear only once. The source is a woman aged 40 to 50 with HIV. The source material was unsorted PBMCs, sampled 4.1 years after starting antiretroviral therapy. This sequence joins TRBV7-2 and TRBJ2-3; 9 positions agree with TRBD1. CDR3 loop: CASSGTGGFVADTQYF. In DNA, the CDR3 is TGTGCCAGCAGCGGTACAGGGGGCTTTGTTGCAGATACGCAGTATTTT. Drawing the rest from reference TRBV7-2 and TRBJ2-3, the complete variable domain is GAGVSQSPSNKVTEKGKDVELRCDPISGHTALYWYRQSLGQGLEFLIYFQGNSAPDKSGLPSDRFSAERTGGSVSTLTIQRTQQEDSAVYLCASSGTGGFVADTQYFGPGTRLTVL.